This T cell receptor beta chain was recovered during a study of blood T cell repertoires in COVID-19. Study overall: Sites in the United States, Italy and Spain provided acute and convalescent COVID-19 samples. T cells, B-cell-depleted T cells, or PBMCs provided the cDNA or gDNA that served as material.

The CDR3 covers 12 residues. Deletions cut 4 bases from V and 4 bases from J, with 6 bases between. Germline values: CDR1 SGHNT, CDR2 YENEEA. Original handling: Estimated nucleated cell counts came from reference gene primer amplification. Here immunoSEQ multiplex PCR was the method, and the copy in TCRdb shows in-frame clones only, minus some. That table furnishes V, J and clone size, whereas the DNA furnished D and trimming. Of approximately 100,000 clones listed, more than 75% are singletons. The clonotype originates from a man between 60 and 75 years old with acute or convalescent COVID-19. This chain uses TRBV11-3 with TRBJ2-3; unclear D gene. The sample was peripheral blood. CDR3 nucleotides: TGTGCCAGCAGCTCGGTCGCAGATACGCAGTATTTT. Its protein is CASSSVADTQYF.